This TCR beta chain was obtained from a study of cytomegalovirus exposure and HLA in healthy donors. General study results and limits: In a later analysis, specific HLA alleles were associated with around 17,000 TCR beta sequences at a 0.05 false discovery rate. Owing to their indistinguishability, certain V segments, notably TRBV6-2 and TRBV6-3, were excluded. An Asian-associated ancestry cluster reportedly showed fewer N-insertions than the roughly 670-donor mean in a later analysis.

Deletions cut 2 bases from V and 1 base from J, with 10 bases between. Germline-derived CDR1 and CDR2 are SGHDT and YYEEEE. The CDR3 loop spans 14 amino acids. It was with 60 Vbeta and 13 Jbeta primers that the PCR ran. Sequencing used immunoSEQ multiplex PCR; TCRdb keeps in-frame clones, though not all of them. The sample holds 130,000 to 150,000 clones, around 77% seen once. A note on this clone: Antigen specificity is unknown.

The chain uses TRBV5-6 and TRBJ2-7; a weak D match, TRBD1 (6 bases). Material: PBMCs. This sequence originates from a woman aged 40 to 50 in good health and CMV-seropositive. The DNA of the CDR3 is TGTGCCAGCAGCTTTACGACAGGTTCCTACGAGCAGTACTTC. Translation gives CASSFTTGSYEQYF.